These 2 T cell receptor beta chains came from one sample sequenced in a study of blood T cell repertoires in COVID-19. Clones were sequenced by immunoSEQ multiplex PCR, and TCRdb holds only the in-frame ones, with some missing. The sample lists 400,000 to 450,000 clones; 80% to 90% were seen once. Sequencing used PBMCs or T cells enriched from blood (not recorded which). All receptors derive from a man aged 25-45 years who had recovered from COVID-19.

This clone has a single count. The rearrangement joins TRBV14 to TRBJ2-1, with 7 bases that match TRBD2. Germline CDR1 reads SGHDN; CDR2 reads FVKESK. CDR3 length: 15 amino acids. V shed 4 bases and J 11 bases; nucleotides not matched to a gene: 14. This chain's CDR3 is CASSRGWGEGAQQFF. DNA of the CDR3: TGTGCCAGCAGCCGCGGATGGGGGGAGGGAGCCCAGCAGTTCTTC.

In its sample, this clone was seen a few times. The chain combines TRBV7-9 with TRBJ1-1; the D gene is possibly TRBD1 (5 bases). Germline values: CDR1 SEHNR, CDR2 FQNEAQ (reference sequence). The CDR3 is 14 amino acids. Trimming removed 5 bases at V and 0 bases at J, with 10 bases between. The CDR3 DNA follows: TGTGCCAGCAGCCCGGGGGTTGTGAACACTGAAGCTTTCTTT. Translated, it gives CASSPGVVNTEAFF.